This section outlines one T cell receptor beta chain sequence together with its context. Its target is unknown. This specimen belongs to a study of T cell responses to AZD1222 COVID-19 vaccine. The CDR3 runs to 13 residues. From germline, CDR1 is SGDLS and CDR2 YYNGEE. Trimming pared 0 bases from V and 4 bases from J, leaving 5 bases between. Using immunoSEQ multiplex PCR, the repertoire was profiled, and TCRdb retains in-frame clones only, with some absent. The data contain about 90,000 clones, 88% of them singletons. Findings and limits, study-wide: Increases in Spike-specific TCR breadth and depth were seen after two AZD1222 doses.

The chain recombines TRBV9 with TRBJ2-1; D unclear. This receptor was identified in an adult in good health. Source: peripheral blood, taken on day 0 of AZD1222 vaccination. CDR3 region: CASSVERYNEQFF. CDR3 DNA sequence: TGTGCCAGCAGCGTAGAGCGTTACAATGAGCAGTTCTTC.